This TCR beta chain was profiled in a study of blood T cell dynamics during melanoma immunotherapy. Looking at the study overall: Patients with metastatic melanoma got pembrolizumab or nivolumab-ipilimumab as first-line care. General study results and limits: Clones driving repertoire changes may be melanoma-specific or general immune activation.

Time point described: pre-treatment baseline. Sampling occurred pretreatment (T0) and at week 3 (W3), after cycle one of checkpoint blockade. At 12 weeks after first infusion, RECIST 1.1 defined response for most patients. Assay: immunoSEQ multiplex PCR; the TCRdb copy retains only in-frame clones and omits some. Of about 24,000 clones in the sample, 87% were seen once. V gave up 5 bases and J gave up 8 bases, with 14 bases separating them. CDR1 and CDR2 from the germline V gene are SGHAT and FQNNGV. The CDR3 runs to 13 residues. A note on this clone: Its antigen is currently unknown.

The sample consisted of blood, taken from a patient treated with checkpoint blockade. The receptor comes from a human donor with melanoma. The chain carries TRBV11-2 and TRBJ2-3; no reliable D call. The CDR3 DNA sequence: TGTGCCAGCAGCGCGGCACCTTATGGTACGCAGTATTTT. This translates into CASSAAPYGTQYF.